This TCR beta chain was recovered during a study of CD8+ T cells in alopecia areata. The study, taken as a whole, reports: Tissue-resident alphabeta T cells belonging to normal skin likewise get sequenced within scalp specimens.

The V segment lost 3 bases and the J segment 4 bases; nucleotides outside the gene matches: 2. Germline CDR1 SEHNR, CDR2 FQNEAQ (reference sequence). The CDR3 runs 13 residues. The sequencing template was cDNA reverse transcribed from extracted RNA. TCRdb's table, derived via immunoSEQ multiplex PCR, lists solely in-frame clones and lacks some. In the table there are 90,000 to 100,000 clones, around 45% of which are singletons. The table lists this clone with a few counts. Antigen: not known. The chain is built from TRBV7-9 and TRBJ2-5, with 7 nucleotides matching TRBD2. Material for sequencing was CD4+ T cells sorted from blood. The origin of this receptor is a human donor with alopecia areata. The CDR3 DNA is TGTGCCAGCAGCTTCACTAGCGTAGAGACCCAGTACTTC. It specifies CASSFTSVETQYF.